This entry concerns a single T cell receptor beta chain. Which antigen it targets is not known. Base qualities are not at hand, and no much larger clone is one base apart. These data are taken from a study of T cells in Graves' hyperthyroidism and ophthalmopathy (dated 2019 in TCRdb). With regard to the full study: A discovery cohort of approximately 100 patients, roughly 45 with Graves' ophthalmopathy and 57 with stable Graves' hyperthyroidism, was used to find distinguishing TCR V-J signatures. Following sampling, methimazole starting at 30 mg daily was given to hyperthyroidism patients, and high-dose intravenous methylprednisolone was given to ophthalmopathy patients. TCR Vbeta CDR3 sequencing of 120 to 150 peripheral blood samples (about 45 ophthalmopathy, 75 hyperthyroidism and 17 progressor patients) is reported in the paper. In addition, the study compared T-cell repertoires in thyroid tissue and in blood from about 6 Graves' hyperthyroidism patients. Prospective prediction of ophthalmopathy was tested in an independent validation cohort consisting of 18 hyperthyroidism patients and around 17 patients who later progressed to ophthalmopathy. The roughly 100 discovery patients were randomly split 7:3 into training and test sets. The study at large found these results: Most expanded thyroid clonotypes (frequency above 0.001) were also found in blood, which suggests that blood repertoires may mirror thyroid immune responses. During validation, the model predicted progression to ophthalmopathy a median of roughly six months ahead of onset, with almost 71% sensitivity and more than 72% specificity. A 13 V-J signature model separated ophthalmopathy from stable hyperthyroidism, with just over 85% sensitivity and 81.08% specificity in cross-validation and 80%/75% in testing. Sample size was not statistically predetermined, and investigators were not blinded to group allocation.

Amplification of TCR beta CDR3 regions was carried out from RNA transcripts. A first-round RT-PCR of the TCR CDR3 used the HTBI primer set with the Qiagen OneStep RT-PCR kit. Libraries were constructed in a second round of multiplex PCR, after which size selection and purification were carried out. The libraries were sequenced on an Illumina HiSeq2000 using paired-end 100 bp reads. The study's processing was this. SOAPnuke was used to process the raw data, throwing out any read that contained adapters or uncalled bases, had a mean Phred below 15, or lacked an exact constant-primer or identifier match. COPE v1.2.5 was used to merge high-quality paired reads, and clonotypes were defined as unique nucleotide sequences. MiTCR v1.1 was used to align clonotypes to the IMGT TRBV, TRBD and TRBJ reference segments. Only V-J combinations with frequency above 0.0001, covering 99% to 99.2% of repertoires, were analysed. The TCS score was defined as F50 (clonal expansion) divided by E x V (chaos), with BLOSUM62-based TCRdist calculated between CDR3 peptides within each V-J. Welch's t-statistics and random forest reduced 500 to 650 V-J features to 10 to 15, which were used in a naive Bayes classifier (R e1071). The similarity between thyroid and blood repertoires was quantified using the Morisita-Horn index. TCRdb ran its own pipeline on the public reads, namely fastp trimming at Q25 and MiXCR clone calling, and kept in-frame beta chains. Rows with one shared CDR3 protein collapse into an entry with the most common genes and DNA. TCRdb, not the authors, supplied the V and J calls. In this sample the table shows approximately 700,000 distinct CDR3 sequences, about 45% of which occur a single time. In total, the top ten clones hold more than 7% of the sample.

Trimming takes 5 bases from V and 0 bases from J, and the germline ends sit 14 bases apart. Looking up the germline V gene (reference sequence) yields CDR1 MNHNY and CDR2 SVGAGI. The CDR3 measures 15 amino acids from cysteine to phenylalanine. Here the CDR3 DNA is all that survives: 45 bases in frame from base 1. Exclusion was applied to patients with uncontrolled infections, other autoimmune diseases, pregnancy or lactation. Diagnoses relied on clinical symptoms, serum thyroxine and TRAb, thyroid ultrasound and orbital computed tomography. Trizol reagent was used to extract total RNA, and RNA quality was then checked on an Agilent 2100 Bioanalyzer.

The chain joins TRBV6-6 to TRBJ2-7; a weak D assignment points to TRBD2 (6 bases agree). The sequenced material came from peripheral blood or thyroid tissue (not recorded which). The clonotype comes from an adult man with Graves' disease, either hyperthyroidism or ophthalmopathy (not recorded which). This receptor has the CDR3 CASSGLAEGSYEQYF. Read as DNA, the sequence is TGTGCCAGCAGTGGTTTAGCGGAGGGCTCCTACGAGCAGTACTTC.